A selection of T cell receptor beta chains follows, all from one sample in a study of OX40 agonist ivuxolimab in advanced cancers. TCRdb's table, derived via immunoSEQ multiplex PCR, lists solely in-frame clones and lacks some. Of about 82,000 clones detected, 83% appear once; the ten largest clones hold 0.75% to 1%. The sequenced sample was CD4+ or CD8+ T cells sorted from blood, obtained in a trial of the OX40 agonist ivuxolimab. The receptors shown here come from an adult with an advanced solid tumor such as melanoma, head and neck, liver or kidney cancer. The CDR3 runs from the conserved cysteine through the conserved F or W. The D gene is left open where the match is weak. Size values are once, few and many counts, or a class for expanded clones, and some rows have none.

d_call | clone_size | j_call | v_call | cdr3_aa | cdr3_nt
NA | NA | TRBJ1-2 | TRBV27 | CASSPLGRESYGYTF | TGTGCCAGCAGCCCGTTGGGCAGGGAAAGCTATGGCTACACCTTC
NA | NA | TRBJ2-5 | TRBV5-1 | CASSLSSPGAQYF | TGCGCCAGCAGCTTATCAAGTCCAGGGGCCCAGTACTTC
NA | few | TRBJ2-3 | TRBV7-2 | CASSFLRDTQYF | TGTGCCAGCAGCTTCTTAAGGGATACGCAGTATTTT
TRBD1 | NA | TRBJ2-2 | TRBV5-4 | CASSPTGGRDTGELFF | TGTGCCAGCAGCCCGACAGGGGGCAGGGACACCGGGGAGCTGTTTTTT
TRBD2 | NA | TRBJ2-5 | TRBV6-5 | CASSYSGGGNQETQYF | TGTGCCAGCAGTTACTCAGGCGGGGGGAACCAAGAGACCCAGTACTTC
NA | NA | TRBJ1-1 | TRBV9 | CASSVFPNTEAFF | TGTGCCAGCAGCGTATTTCCCAACACTGAAGCTTTCTTT
NA | NA | TRBJ2-3 | TRBV7-3 | CASSLVAGTDTQYF | TGTGCCAGCAGCTTAGTAGCAGGCACAGATACGCAGTATTTT
NA | NA | TRBJ2-3 | TRBV10-2 | CASSDWASESTDTQYF | TGCGCCAGCAGTGACTGGGCTAGCGAAAGTACAGATACGCAGTATTTT
NA | NA | TRBJ1-5 | TRBV2 | CASSEALGITDNQPQHF | TGTGCCAGCAGTGAAGCGCTCGGAATAACAGACAATCAGCCCCAGCATTTT
TRBD1 | NA | TRBJ1-4 | TRBV18 | CASSPRQGRDEKLFF | TGTGCCAGCTCACCTAGACAGGGGAGGGATGAAAAACTGTTTTTT